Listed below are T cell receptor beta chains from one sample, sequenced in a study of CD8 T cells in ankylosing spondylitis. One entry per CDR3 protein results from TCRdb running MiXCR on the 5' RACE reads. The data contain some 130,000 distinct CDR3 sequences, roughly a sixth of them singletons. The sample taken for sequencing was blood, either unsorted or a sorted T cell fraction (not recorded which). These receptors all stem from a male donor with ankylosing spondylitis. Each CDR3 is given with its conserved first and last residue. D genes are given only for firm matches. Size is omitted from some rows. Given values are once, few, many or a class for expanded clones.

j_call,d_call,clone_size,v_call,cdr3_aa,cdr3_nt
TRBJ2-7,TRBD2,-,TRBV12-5,CASGLAVLAGKRYEQYF,TGTGCTAGTGGGCTCGCCGTGCTAGCGGGGAAGAGATACGAGCAGTACTTC
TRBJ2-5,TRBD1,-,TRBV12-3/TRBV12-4,CASRSQGEETQYF,TGTGCCAGCAGATCACAGGGGGAGGAGACCCAGTACTTC
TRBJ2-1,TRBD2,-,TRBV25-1,CASSKLAGGGNEQFF,TGTGCCAGCAGTAAGCTAGCGGGAGGTGGAAATGAGCAGTTCTTC
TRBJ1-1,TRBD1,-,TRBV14,CASSLRDRDTEAFF,TGTGCCAGCAGCCTCCGGGACAGGGACACTGAAGCTTTCTTT
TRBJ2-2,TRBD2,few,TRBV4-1,CASSQGLGVAGTNTGELFF,TGCGCCAGCAGCCAAGGCCTGGGGGTAGCGGGTACGAACACCGGGGAGCTGTTTTTT
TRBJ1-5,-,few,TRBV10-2,CASAQEMYSNQPQHF,TGCGCCAGCGCTCAGGAGATGTATAGCAATCAGCCCCAGCATTTT
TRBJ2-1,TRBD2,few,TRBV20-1,CSARDPKRGNYNEQFF,TGCAGTGCTAGAGATCCTAAGCGGGGGAACTACAATGAGCAGTTCTTC
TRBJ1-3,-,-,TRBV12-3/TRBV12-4,CASSLGGLDTIYF,TGTGCCAGCAGTTTAGGGGGCTTAGACACCATATATTTT
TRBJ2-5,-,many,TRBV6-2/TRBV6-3,CASSLLTGVLETQYF,TGTGCCAGCAGTCTACTTACGGGAGTACTGGAGACCCAGTACTTC
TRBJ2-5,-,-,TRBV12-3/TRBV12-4,CASSLDVGETQYF,TGTGCCAGCAGTTTAGACGTGGGGGAGACCCAGTACTTC
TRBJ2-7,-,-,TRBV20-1,CSARDQGNYEQYF,TGCAGTGCTAGAGATCAGGGTAACTACGAGCAGTACTTC
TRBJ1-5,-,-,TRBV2,CASSGGQGSQPQHF,TGTGCCAGCAGTGGTGGGCAGGGTAGTCAGCCCCAGCATTTT
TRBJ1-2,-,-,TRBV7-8,CASSRRGEYGYTF,TGTGCCAGCAGCCGACGGGGAGAATATGGCTACACCTTC
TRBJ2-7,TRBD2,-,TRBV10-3,CAMERDSSYEQYF,TGTGCCATGGAGCGGGATTCATCCTACGAGCAGTACTTC
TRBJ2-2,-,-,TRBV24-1,CATSDFYGELFF,TGTGCCACCAGTGATTTTTACGGGGAGCTGTTTTTT
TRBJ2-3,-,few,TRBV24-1,CATSEFTGLTDTQYF,TGTGCCACCAGTGAGTTCACCGGCCTCACAGATACGCAGTATTTT
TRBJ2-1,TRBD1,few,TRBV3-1,CASSLSGQANEQFF,TGTGCCAGCAGCCTAAGCGGACAGGCCAATGAGCAGTTCTTC
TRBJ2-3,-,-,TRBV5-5,CASSLVAKVTDTQYF,TGTGCCAGCAGCTTGGTGGCCAAAGTCACAGATACGCAGTATTTT
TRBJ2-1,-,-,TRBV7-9,CASSLVSHLNEQFF,TGTGCCAGCAGCTTAGTATCACATTTGAATGAGCAGTTCTTC
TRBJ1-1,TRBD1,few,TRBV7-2,CASSLVGTGAPNTEAFF,TGTGCCAGCAGCTTAGTCGGGACAGGGGCCCCGAACACTGAAGCTTTCTTT
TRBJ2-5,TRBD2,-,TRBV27,CASAPRLAGQETQYF,TGTGCCAGCGCCCCAAGACTAGCGGGTCAAGAGACCCAGTACTTC
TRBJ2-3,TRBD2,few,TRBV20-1,CSAPILARRTDTQYF,TGCAGTGCCCCAATACTAGCGAGACGCACAGATACGCAGTATTTT
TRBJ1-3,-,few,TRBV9,CASSVDRYAGNTIYF,TGTGCCAGCAGCGTAGATCGGTACGCTGGAAACACCATATATTTT
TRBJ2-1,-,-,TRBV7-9,CASSLGLDHLGEQFF,TGTGCCAGCAGCTTAGGTCTAGATCATTTAGGTGAGCAGTTCTTC
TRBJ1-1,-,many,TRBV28,CASSLYRGSMNTEAFF,TGTGCCAGCAGTTTATACCGGGGCTCCATGAACACTGAAGCTTTCTTT